This T cell receptor beta chain comes out of a study of blood T cell repertoires in COVID-19 (dated by TCRdb to 2020 to 2021). Background on the whole study: Samples covering the acute and convalescent phases of COVID-19 were provided by collaborators in the United States, Italy and Spain. The material from the prospective study consisted of cDNA or gDNA derived from T cells, B-cell-depleted T cells, or PBMCs. The dataset comprised deeply sampled blood TCRbeta repertoires from subjects exposed to, actively infected with, or recovered from COVID-19. The repertoires were released in a freely available public database intended as a resource for research on the immune response to SARS-CoV-2. Samples came from the ongoing ImmuneRACE study (first 160 participants) plus 1,254 subjects from 6 global collaborators. A de-identified subject ID, COVID-19 status, age in years and sex were almost always included in the sample metadata. Where available, HLA class I and class II types were obtained from metadata supplied by the sample provider rather than from assay-based typing.

Results the study describes overall, beyond this receptor: How much clinical and demographic metadata was included differed by source and by participant, and the metadata was provided uncurated.

The collaborating institutions used their own protocols to collect whole blood in K2EDTA tubes. For TCRbeta analysis, collaborators shipped samples in one of three forms: frozen whole blood, isolated PBMCs, or DNA extracted from either of those sample types. The V end gives up 6 bases and the J end 6 bases, leaving 4 bases in the junction not matched to a gene. CDR1 and CDR2 were assigned from the germline V gene (reference sequence) as LNHDA and SQIVND. From the cysteine up to the phenylalanine, the CDR3 has a length of 13 residues. CDR3 DNA only is kept here, 39 bases in frame from base 1. In the case of this clone: Its specific antigen is unknown. Base quality data are lacking; no much larger clone is found one base away.

TCRbeta CDR3 regions were amplified from genomic DNA using the immunoSEQ Assay, a bias-controlled multiplex PCR. The original methods were these. Within the assay, amplification of reference gene primers was used to estimate how many nucleated cells each sample contained. To quantify the absolute abundance of each unique TCRbeta CDR3 rearrangement, sequence reads were collapsed and filtered. For each sample, productive Simpson clonality was calculated as the square root of Simpson's diversity index over productive rearrangements. As stored in TCRdb, this immuneACCESS dataset retains in-frame rearrangements with V and J assigned. A fraction of the clones does not appear; measured against another copy, unresolved V genes explain less than half of the discrepancy, and the remainder lacks a known reason. V and J calls and clone size follow that table, whereas D and trimming were derived from the DNA. Here the sample has 300,000 to 450,000 clones; approximately 81% occur a single time. 3.6% of the sample is held by the ten biggest clonotypes.

The sequence derives from a woman in her late teens or twenties with acute or convalescent COVID-19. The rearranged chain carries TRBV19 and TRBJ1-2, with 10 junctional bases fitting TRBD1. Input material: peripheral blood. The DNA reads TGTGCCAGTAGGTTGACAGGGGGCAATGGCTACACCTTC. This gives the protein CASRLTGGNGYTF.